This T cell receptor beta chain was observed in a study of identical twins. Whole-study results and caveats: Abundant cord blood beta clonotypes carried fewer insertions; memory repertoires showed none.

For this clonotype: The antigen is not known.

Via MiXCR, TCRdb re-called the 5' RACE reads, giving one row per CDR3 protein. In the table there are 450,000 or so distinct CDR3 sequences, 13% to 15% of which are singletons. The CDR3 covers 10 residues. The germline V gene encodes CDR1 MNHNS and CDR2 SASEGT. With 8 bases removed from V and 4 bases from J, the gap between germline ends came to 6 bases. Another study also made use of these data, one on yellow fever vaccine responses in identical twins.

The clonotype originates from a woman aged 18 to 35 in good health. The chain has TRBV6-1 and TRBJ2-7; D not certain. The sequenced sample consisted of CD4+ T cells sorted from blood. DNA for the CDR3: TGTGCCAGCGTTAAGTACGAGCAGTACTTC. Its protein product is CASVKYEQYF.